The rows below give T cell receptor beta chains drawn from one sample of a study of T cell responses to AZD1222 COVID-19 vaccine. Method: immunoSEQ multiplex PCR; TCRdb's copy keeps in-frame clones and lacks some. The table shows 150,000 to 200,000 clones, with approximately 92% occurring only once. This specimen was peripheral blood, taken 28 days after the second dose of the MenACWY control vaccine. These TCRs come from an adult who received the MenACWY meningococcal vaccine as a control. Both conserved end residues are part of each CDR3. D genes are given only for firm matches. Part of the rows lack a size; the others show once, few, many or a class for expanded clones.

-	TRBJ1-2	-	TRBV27	TGTGCCAGCAGTCCAAGTCACCCCTCTTATGGCTACACCTTC	CASSPSHPSYGYTF
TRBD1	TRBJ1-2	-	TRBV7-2	TGTGCCAGCAGCTTAGCCCCCGGACAGGGGAACTATGGCTACACCTTC	CASSLAPGQGNYGYTF
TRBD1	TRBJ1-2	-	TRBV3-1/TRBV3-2	TGTGCCAGCAGCCCGACAGGGGTCTATGGCTACACCTTC	CASSPTGVYGYTF
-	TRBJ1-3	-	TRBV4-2	TGTGCCAGCAGCCAAGAGGGGACCTCTGGAAACACCATATATTTT	CASSQEGTSGNTIYF
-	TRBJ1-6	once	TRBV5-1	TGCGCCAGCACCTTGGGGCAGGGGTCGAATTCACCCCTCCACTTT	CASTLGQGSNSPLHF
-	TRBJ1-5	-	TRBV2	TGTGCCAGCAGTGAAGGGGCAGGTCATCAGCCCCAGCATTTT	CASSEGAGHQPQHF
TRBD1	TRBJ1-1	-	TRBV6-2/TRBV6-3	TGTGCCAGCAGTTACTCGGGACAGGGTCGGGGGACTGAAGCTTTCTTT	CASSYSGQGRGTEAFF
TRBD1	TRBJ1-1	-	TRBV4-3	TGCGCCAGCAGCCAAGTCAGGGGGACTGAAGCTTTCTTT	CASSQVRGTEAFF
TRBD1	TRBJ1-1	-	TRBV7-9	TGTGCCAGCAGCTGGGGGACAGGAATGAACACTGAAGCTTTCTTT	CASSWGTGMNTEAFF
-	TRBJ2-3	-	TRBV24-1	TGTGCCACGAGTTTAGGGGGTAGGCCAGATACGCAGTATTTT	CATSLGGRPDTQYF
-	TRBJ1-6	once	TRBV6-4	TGTGCCAGCAGAGAGAGCTCCTATAATTCACCCCTCCACTTT	CASRESSYNSPLHF
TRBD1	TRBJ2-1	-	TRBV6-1	TGTGCCAGCAGTGCGTCCAGGGGGCTGGTGTACAATGAGCAGTTCTTC	CASSASRGLVYNEQFF
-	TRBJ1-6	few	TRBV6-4	TGTGCCAGCAGTGATAATGGCTCACCCCTCCACTTT	CASSDNGSPLHF
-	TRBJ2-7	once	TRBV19	TGTGCCAGTAGTATAGATCGGGGCATTTCCTACGAGCAGTACTTC	CASSIDRGISYEQYF
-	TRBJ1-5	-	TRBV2	TGTGCCAGCAACCCTGACACTGGTCAGCCCCAGCATTTT	CASNPDTGQPQHF
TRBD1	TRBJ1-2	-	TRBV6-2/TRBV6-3	TGTGCCAGCAGCTCAACAGGGGTCCGTGGCTACACCTTC	CASSSTGVRGYTF
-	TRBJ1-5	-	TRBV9	TGTGCCAGCAGCGTAGACGCCCGCGATCAGCCCCAGCATTTT	CASSVDARDQPQHF
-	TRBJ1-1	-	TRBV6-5	TGTGCCAGCAGTCCGCAGTTAACTGAAGCTTTCTTT	CASSPQLTEAFF
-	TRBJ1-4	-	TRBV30	TGTGCCTGGAGTACGTCTAGGGGGACTAATGAAAAACTGTTTTTT	CAWSTSRGTNEKLFF
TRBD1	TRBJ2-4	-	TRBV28	TGTGCCAGCAGAGACGGGGGACAGGGGAGGAAAAACATTCAGTACTTC	CASRDGGQGRKNIQYF
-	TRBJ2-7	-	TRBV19	TGTGCCACAGCGGGTGGCGGGCAGGGAAAACGATTCTACGAGCAGTACTTC	CATAGGGQGKRFYEQYF
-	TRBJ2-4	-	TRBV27	TGTGCCAGCAGTTTAACAACACAGGGTAGCGAGGAAAACATTCAGTACTTC	CASSLTTQGSEENIQYF
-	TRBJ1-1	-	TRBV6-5	TGTGCCAGCAGCCCCAGCGGGAAAAACACTGAAGCTTTCTTT	CASSPSGKNTEAFF
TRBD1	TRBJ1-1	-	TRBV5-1	TGCGCCAGCAGCTTGGTAGGGACAGAAAAAGTACAGGCTTTCTTT	CASSLVGTEKVQAFF
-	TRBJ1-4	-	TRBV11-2	TGTGCCAGCAGCTTCACCGGGACCACACAGCGAAAACTGTTTTTT	CASSFTGTTQRKLFF
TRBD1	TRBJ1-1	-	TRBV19	TGTGCCAGTAATCACTGGGGCAGGGGGCACACTGAAGCTTTCTTT	CASNHWGRGHTEAFF
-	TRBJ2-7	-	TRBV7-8	TGTGCCAGCAGCTCGCCGCGGGACAGCCTTTACGAGCAGTACTTC	CASSSPRDSLYEQYF
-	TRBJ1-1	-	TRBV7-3	TGTGCCAGCAGCTTTAGGGGGAGCCCAGTATCCAACACTGAAGCTTTCTTT	CASSFRGSPVSNTEAFF
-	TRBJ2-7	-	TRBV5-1	TGCGCCAGCAGCTCGACAGCTATTTCCTACGAGCAGTACTTC	CASSSTAISYEQYF
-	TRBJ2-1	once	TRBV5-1	TGCGCCAGCAGCTTGGCTCTGAATGAGCAGTTCTTC	CASSLALNEQFF
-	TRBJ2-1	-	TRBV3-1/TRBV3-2	TGTGCCAGCAGCCAAGCCCCAGGGTCCCATGAGCAGTTCTTC	CASSQAPGSHEQFF
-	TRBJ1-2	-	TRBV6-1	TGTGCCAGCAGTGAGAGACAGCCTGACTCCTATGGCTACACCTTC	CASSERQPDSYGYTF
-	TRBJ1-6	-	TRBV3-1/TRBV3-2	TGTGCCAGCAGCCAAGATTCCCGACTTAATAATTCACCCCTCCACTTT	CASSQDSRLNNSPLHF
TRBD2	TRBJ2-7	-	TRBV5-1	TGCGCCAGCAGCGCACGACTAGCGGGGGGGCCGAGAACCTACGAGCAGTACTTC	CASSARLAGGPRTYEQYF
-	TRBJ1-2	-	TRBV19	TGTGCCAGTAGTCCCCAGGGCAACTATGGCTACACCTTC	CASSPQGNYGYTF
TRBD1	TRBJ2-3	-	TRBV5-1	TGCGCCAGCAGCTCACCCCCCGGGGACAGGGGGGGCGGTACGCAGTATTTT	CASSSPPGDRGGGTQYF
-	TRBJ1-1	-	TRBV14	TGTGCCAGCAGCCGAGCGGGGGAGCGAAAAGCTTTCTTT	CASSRAGERKAFF
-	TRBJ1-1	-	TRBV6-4	TGTGCCAGCAGTGCTGCGGGGGGCACTGAAGCTTTCTTT	CASSAAGGTEAFF
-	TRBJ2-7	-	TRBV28	TGTGCCAGCAGTTGGGGGGGGCTGGACGAGCAGTACTTC	CASSWGGLDEQYF
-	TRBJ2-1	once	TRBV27	TGTGCCAGCAGGTCACGTACCTACAATGAGCAGTTCTTC	CASRSRTYNEQFF
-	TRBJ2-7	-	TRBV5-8	TGTGCCAGCAGCTTGGGATGGACGGCAGGCCACGAGCAGTACTTC	CASSLGWTAGHEQYF
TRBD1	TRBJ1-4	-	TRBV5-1	TGCGCCAGCAGCTTCGGACAGGGAGCGGAAAAACTGTTTTTT	CASSFGQGAEKLFF